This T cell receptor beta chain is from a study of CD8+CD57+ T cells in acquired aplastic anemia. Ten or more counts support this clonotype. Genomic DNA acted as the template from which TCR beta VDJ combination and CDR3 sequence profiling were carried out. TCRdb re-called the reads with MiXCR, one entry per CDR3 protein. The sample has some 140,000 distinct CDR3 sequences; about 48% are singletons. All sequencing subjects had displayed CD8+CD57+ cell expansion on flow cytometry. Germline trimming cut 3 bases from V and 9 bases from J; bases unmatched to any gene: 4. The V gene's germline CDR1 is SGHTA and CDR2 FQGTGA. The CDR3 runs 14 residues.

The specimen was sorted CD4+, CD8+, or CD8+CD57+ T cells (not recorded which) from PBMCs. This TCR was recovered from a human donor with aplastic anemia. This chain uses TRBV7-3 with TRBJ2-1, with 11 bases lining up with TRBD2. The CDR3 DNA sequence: TGTGCCAGCAGCTTTAGCGGGGGGGCCGGTGAGCAGTTCTTC. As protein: CASSFSGGAGEQFF.